The 19 T cell receptor beta chains given below trace back to one sample, sequenced in a study of T cell repertoires in cytomegalovirus infection. TCRdb reanalysed the reads using MiXCR and keeps one entry per CDR3 protein. The profile covers around 300,000 distinct CDR3 sequences, with roughly 23% appearing a single time and more than 11% taken by the ten largest. The sample consisted of PBMCs. These receptors came from a human donor in good health (CMV status not recorded). Some clones in this sample may be carry-over from other donors' samples.

The V call is TRBV10-3, the J call TRBJ2-5; maybe TRBD2 (5 bases). This CDR3 has 12 amino acids. Germline values: CDR1 ENHRY, CDR2 SYGVKD. V lost 3 bases and J 5 bases, leaving 7 bases between the germline ends. The CDR3: CAISEGGETQYF. The CDR3 DNA is TGTGCCATCAGTGAAGGCGGGGAGACCCAGTACTTC.

In its sample, this clonotype was seen a few times. Here the CDR3 reads CASSVWGDGSQPQHF. CDR3 DNA: TGCGCCAGCAGCGTCTGGGGAGACGGTAGTCAGCCCCAGCATTTT. The V and J genes are TRBV5-1 and TRBJ1-5, with D hard to call. Germline values: CDR1 SGHRS, CDR2 YFSETQ. The CDR3 extends over 15 amino acids. Trimming took 4 bases from V and 6 from J, leaving 17 bases between them.

This clonotype was detected a few times. The chain employs TRBV4-3 and TRBJ2-5; maybe TRBD1 (6 bases). V was clipped by 0 bases and J by 1 base, with 18 bases between them. The CDR3 is 18 amino acids. CDR1 and CDR2 from the germline V gene are LGHNA and YSLEER. CDR3 loop: CASSQEQRDIYFQETQYF. The CDR3 DNA reads TGCGCCAGCAGCCAAGAACAACGGGACATCTATTTCCAAGAGACCCAGTACTTC.

The chain's CDR3 is CASSLGRGLADLYEQYF. CDR3 bases: TGCGCCAGCAGCTTGGGGCGGGGACTAGCGGACCTATACGAGCAGTACTTC. The rearrangement links TRBV5-1 to TRBJ2-7, with 11 positions matching TRBD2. The CDR3 is 17 residues long. The V gene end was trimmed by 0 bases and the J gene end by 4 bases; junction bases not matched to a gene: 9. Germline V gene sequence: CDR1 SGHRS, CDR2 YFSETQ.

This clonotype has a handful of counts. This chain uses TRBV10-3 with TRBJ1-6; no reliable D call. This CDR3 spans 14 amino acids. The V gene lost 4 bases and the J gene lost 8 bases, with 12 bases spanning the gap. Germline CDR1 reads ENHRY; CDR2 reads SYGVKD. The CDR3 region is CAISVTLPDSPLHF. DNA of the CDR3: TGTGCCATCAGTGTTACCTTGCCTGATTCACCCCTCCACTTT.

V gene TRBV5-1 combines with J gene TRBJ2-7, with a possible D match to TRBD1 (6 bases). The germline V and J ends were trimmed by 0 bases and 1 base, with 11 bases remaining between them. CDR3 length equals 15 residues. The V gene's germline CDR1 is SGHRS and CDR2 YFSETQ. The CDR3: CASSLAGGRSYEQYF. CDR3 nucleotide sequence: TGCGCCAGCAGCTTGGCTGGGGGCCGGTCCTACGAGCAGTACTTC.

This clonotype has at least ten counts. This chain joins TRBV7-2 and TRBJ2-1, with 7 bases identical to TRBD1. This CDR3 comprises 15 residues. The germline CDR1 and CDR2 sequences are SGHTA and FQGNSA. V was pared by 1 base and J by 9 bases, with 9 bases of the junction left unmatched. CDR3 in amino acids: CASSLGQGVLAEQFF. As DNA, the CDR3 is TGTGCCAGCAGCTTAGGACAGGGAGTTCTTGCTGAGCAGTTCTTC.

This clonotype was picked up a small number of times. The J gene is TRBJ2-7, the V gene TRBV28; 8 bases fit TRBD2. This CDR3 region has 15 residues. The V and J ends lost 2 bases and 4 bases, in that order; junction bases with no gene match: 7. CDR1 is MDHEN, CDR2 SYDVKM, per germline. The CDR3 region is CASSLLSGSIYEQYF. The CDR3 DNA reads TGTGCCAGCAGTTTACTAAGCGGGAGTATTTACGAGCAGTACTTC.

This clonotype was detected many times. V gene TRBV7-2 combines with J gene TRBJ1-2; perhaps TRBD1 as D (5 bases). The V and J ends lost 4 bases and 2 bases respectively, with 14 bases between them. This CDR3 contains 15 residues. In germline, CDR1 is SGHTA, CDR2 FQGNSA. In nucleotides, the CDR3 is TGTGCCAGCAGCTCCCACCCACAGGCAAACTATGGCTACACCTTC. Translating gives CASSSHPQANYGYTF.

The CDR3 DNA follows: TGTGCCAGCAGGAGATCGGGACAGATCAACACTGAAGCTTTCTTT. Translation gives CASRRSGQINTEAFF. The chain recombines TRBV3-1 with TRBJ1-1, with 7 bases that match TRBD1. The ends lost 6 bases at V and 2 bases at J; junction bases unmatched: 9. Germline loops: CDR1 LGHDT, CDR2 YNNKEL (reference sequence). This CDR3 contains 15 residues.

This clonotype has only a few counts. The chain carries TRBV6-1 and TRBJ1-5; 8 nucleotides align to TRBD1. V gave up 4 bases and J gave up 0 bases; unmatched junction bases: 17. The CDR3 runs 20 residues. The germline V gene has CDR1 MNHNS and CDR2 SASEGT. The CDR3 reads CASSVFPVPLGQGSNQPQHF. The CDR3 DNA is TGTGCCAGCAGTGTTTTTCCAGTTCCCCTCGGACAGGGTAGCAATCAGCCCCAGCATTTT.

V and J are TRBV5-1 and TRBJ2-5; 9 nucleotides line up with TRBD2. Germline loops: CDR1 SGHRS, CDR2 YFSETQ. The CDR3 totals 14 residues. The V segment lost 6 bases and the J segment 2 bases; nucleotides outside the gene matches: 5. The CDR3 protein is CASNRAGGQETQYF. In DNA, the CDR3 is TGCGCCAGCAACCGGGCGGGAGGGCAAGAGACCCAGTACTTC. The full variable domain, rest sourced from reference TRBV5-1 and TRBJ2-5, is KAGVTQTPRYLIKTRGQQVTLSCSPISGHRSVSWYQQTPGQGLQFLFEYFSETQRNKGNFPGRFSGRQFSNSRSEMNVSTLELGDSALYLCASNRAGGQETQYFGPGTRLLVL.

J is TRBJ2-3 and V is TRBV6-2 or TRBV6-3, with TRBD2 matching over 7 bases. CDR3 length: 15 amino acids. Trimming at V came to 7 bases and at J to 4 bases, leaving 11 bases not matched to a gene. CDR1 and CDR2 (germline): MNHEY, SVGEGT. The CDR3 spells CASTSLRETSDTQYF. The CDR3 nucleotides read TGTGCCAGCACTTCTTTGCGGGAGACCTCAGATACGCAGTATTTT.

With respect to this clonotype: A much larger clone is a single base away; this may be a read error. V and J are TRBV7-6 and TRBJ2-1, with 7 positions matching TRBD1. The CDR3 totals 15 residues. The germline gives CDR1 SGHVS, CDR2 FNYEAQ. The CDR3 is CVSSLVQTGYNEQFF. CDR3 nucleotides: TGTGTCAGCAGCTTAGTCCAGACAGGGTACAATGAGCAGTTCTTC.

This chain connects TRBV7-9 to TRBJ2-3; 7 bases match TRBD1. The CDR3 extends over 15 amino acids. With V trimmed by 5 bases and J by 3 bases, 8 bases remained unmatched. Germline loops: CDR1 SEHNR, CDR2 FQNEAQ (reference sequence). Written as DNA, the CDR3 is TGTGCCAGCAGCCGATGGACAGGTGTTACAGATACGCAGTATTTT. Translating it yields CASSRWTGVTDTQYF.

The gene calls are TRBV29-1 and TRBJ2-2, with TRBD1 matching over 9 bases. CDR1 is SQVTM, CDR2 ANQGSEA, per germline. V was pared by 7 bases and J by 6 bases, with 6 bases of the junction left unmatched. The CDR3 is 13 amino acids. The CDR3 loop reads CSGGQGVSGELFF. CDR3 nucleotides: TGCAGCGGGGGACAGGGTGTTTCCGGGGAGCTGTTTTTT.

This clonotype has just a few counts. The J gene is TRBJ1-5, the V gene TRBV19, with unresolved D. CDR1 and CDR2 from the germline V gene are LNHDA and SQIVND (reference sequence). The CDR3 totals 13 residues. Trimming left V 4 bases short and J 0 bases short, with 4 bases between. CDR3 DNA: TGTGCCAGTAGTACTGTTAGCAATCAGCCCCAGCATTTT. It encodes CASSTVSNQPQHF.

This clonotype was counted only a few times. J is TRBJ1-1 and V is TRBV6-6; D is ambiguous. Germline CDR1 is MNHNY and CDR2 is SVGAGI (reference sequence). Between the trimmed V and J ends, which lost 7 bases and 2 bases, there was a span of 11 bases. The CDR3 totals 13 residues. The CDR3 loop is CASKQEINTEAFF. In DNA, the CDR3 is TGTGCCAGCAAGCAAGAGATCAACACTGAAGCTTTCTTT.

The chain is built from TRBV20-1 and TRBJ1-2, with a possible D match to TRBD1 (5 bases). From germline, CDR1 is DFQATT and CDR2 SNEGSKA (reference sequence). Trimming removed 0 bases at V and 2 bases at J, with 10 bases between. This CDR3 spans 14 amino acids. The DNA of the CDR3 is TGCAGTGCTAGAGATAACCCAGGGAACTATGGCTACACCTTC. It yields the protein CSARDNPGNYGYTF.